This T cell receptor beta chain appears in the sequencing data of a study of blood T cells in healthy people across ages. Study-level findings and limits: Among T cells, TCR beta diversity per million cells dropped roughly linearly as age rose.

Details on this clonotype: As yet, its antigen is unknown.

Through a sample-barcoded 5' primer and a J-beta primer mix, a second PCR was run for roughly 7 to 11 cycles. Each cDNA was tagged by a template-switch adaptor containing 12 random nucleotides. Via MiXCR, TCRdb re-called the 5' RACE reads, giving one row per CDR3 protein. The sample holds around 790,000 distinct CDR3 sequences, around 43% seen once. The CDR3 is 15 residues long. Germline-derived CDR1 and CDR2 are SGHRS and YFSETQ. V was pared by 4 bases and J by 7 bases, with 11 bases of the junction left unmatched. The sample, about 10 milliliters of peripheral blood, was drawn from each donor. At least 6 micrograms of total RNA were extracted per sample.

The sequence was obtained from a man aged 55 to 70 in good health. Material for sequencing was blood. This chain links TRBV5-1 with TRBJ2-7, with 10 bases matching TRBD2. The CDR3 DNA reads TGCGCCAGCAGCCCGGTAGGACTAGCGGACAATGAGCAGTACTTC. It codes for CASSPVGLADNEQYF. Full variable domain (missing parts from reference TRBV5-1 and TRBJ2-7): KAGVTQTPRYLIKTRGQQVTLSCSPISGHRSVSWYQQTPGQGLQFLFEYFSETQRNKGNFPGRFSGRQFSNSRSEMNVSTLELGDSALYLCASSPVGLADNEQYFGPGTRLTVT.